This T cell receptor beta chain was documented in a study of blood T cells in healthy people across ages. Study-level points and caveats: With naive T cell percentage, TCR beta diversity showed a strong correlation. Per-million-T-cell TCR beta diversity fell roughly linearly with age.

Then a second PCR, running roughly 7 to 12 cycles, was carried out with a sample-barcoded 5' primer and a J-beta primer mix. TCRdb reprocessed the 5' RACE reads via MiXCR and lists one record per CDR3 protein. The sample lists 600,000 to 900,000 distinct CDR3 sequences, 25% to 30% seen once, with about 2.9% in the top ten. The study recruited healthy Caucasian donors from Russia who were aged about 6 to 90. This clonotype appeared a few times. What it binds is unknown. V lost 8 bases and J 0 bases, leaving 8 bases between the germline ends. The CDR3 spans 13 residues. CDR1 is MDHEN, CDR2 SYDVKM, per germline. This same sample was also taken into another study, of T cells of mothers and their children.

The sequence came from a boy between 5 and 17 years old in good health. Sequencing was done on a sample of blood. The chain combines TRBV28 with TRBJ2-4; no definite D call. The CDR3 nucleotides are TGTGCCAGCGGAGAAATAGCCAAAAACATTCAGTACTTC. It is translated as CASGEIAKNIQYF. Full variable domain (remainder filled in from reference TRBV28 and TRBJ2-4): DVKVTQSSRYLVKRTGEKVFLECVQDMDHENMFWYRQDPGLGLRLIYFSYDVKMKEKGDIPEGYSVSREKKERFSLILESASTNQTSMYLCASGEIAKNIQYFGAGTRLSVL.